Shown below are 19 T cell receptor beta chains from a single sample sequenced in a study of blood T cell repertoires in COVID-19. Libraries were prepared by immunoSEQ multiplex PCR; TCRdb keeps only in-frame clonotypes and omits some of them. The sample includes 170,000 or so clones, around 87% seen only once; the top ten take 2.7%. Sequenced sample: peripheral blood. The source is a man in his forties with active or convalescent COVID-19.

V gene TRBV12-3 or TRBV12-4 combines with J gene TRBJ1-5; no clear D gene. V lost 3 bases and J lost 4, with 7 bases in between. This CDR3 region has 13 residues. The CDR3 sequence is CASSLGRNQPQHF. CDR3 sequence (DNA): TGTGCCAGCAGTTTGGGGAGGAATCAGCCCCAGCATTTT.

CDR3 in amino acids: CASSEQGVYGETQYF. CDR3 nucleotides: TGTGCCAGCAGTGAACAGGGGGTGTACGGGGAGACCCAGTACTTC. The chain couples TRBV2 to TRBJ2-5, with TRBD1 matching 7 bases. The CDR3 spans 15 residues. Looked up from germline, CDR1 is SNHLY and CDR2 is FYNNEI. With 2 bases clipped from V and 5 bases from J, the junction kept 8 bases outside the gene matches.

This chain connects TRBV25-1 to TRBJ2-1, with TRBD2 identical over 7 bases. The germline gives CDR1 MGHDK, CDR2 SYGVNS. This CDR3 comprises 14 residues. With 3 bases clipped from V and 9 bases from J, the junction kept 8 bases outside the gene matches. For the CDR3, the DNA is TGTGCCAGCAGTGATTTGGGGGGGGGTACTGAGCAGTTCTTC. Amino acid sequence: CASSDLGGGTEQFF.

The V and J genes are TRBV6-5 and TRBJ2-7; D gene unclear. V gave up 5 bases and J gave up 9 bases, with 8 bases separating them. Looked up from germline, CDR1 is MNHEY and CDR2 is SVGAGI. The CDR3 spans 10 residues. The CDR3 sequence is CASSIGGQYF. The CDR3 nucleotides read TGTGCCAGCAGTATAGGCGGGCAGTACTTC.

The CDR3: CASSQEGRNTIYF. As DNA, the CDR3 is TGCGCCAGCAGCCAAGAGGGGCGAAACACCATATATTTT. The chain combines TRBV4-3 with TRBJ1-3; D possibly corresponds to TRBD1 (5 bases). V lost 0 bases, J lost 5 bases, and 5 bases lay in between. The germline V gene has CDR1 LGHNA and CDR2 YSLEER. The CDR3 covers 13 residues.

V is TRBV28 and J is TRBJ1-4; TRBD1 matches at 8 bases. This CDR3 has 16 amino acids. V gave up 6 bases and J gave up 8 bases; unmatched junction bases: 14. Per germline, CDR1 MDHEN and CDR2 SYDVKM. This CDR3 reads CASSHGQGRIREKLFF. DNA of the CDR3: TGTGCCAGCAGCCACGGACAGGGAAGGATAAGGGAAAAACTGTTTTTT. Variable domain in full (rest from reference TRBV28 and TRBJ1-4): DVKVTQSSRYLVKRTGEKVFLECVQDMDHENMFWYRQDPGLGLRLIYFSYDVKMKEKGDIPEGYSVSREKKERFSLILESASTNQTSMYLCASSHGQGRIREKLFFGSGTQLSVL.

In its sample, this clone was seen a few times. The same CDR3 is also encoded by other DNA sequences in this sample. The rearrangement links TRBV7-9 to TRBJ2-3; maybe TRBD1 (5 bases). The CDR3 covers 14 residues. Germline assignment: CDR1 SEHNR and CDR2 FQNEAQ (reference sequence). V shed 2 bases and J shed 2 bases, with 8 bases lying between them. CDR3 nucleotides: TGTGCCAGCAGCTTACAGGGTTCCACAGATACGCAGTATTTT. Amino acids: CASSLQGSTDTQYF.

This chain uses TRBV18 with TRBJ2-3, with a possible D match to TRBD2 (6 bases). Trimming cost V 6 bases and J 1 base, with 14 bases left between them. From germline, CDR1 is KGHSH and CDR2 LQKENI. The length of the CDR3 is 15 residues. The CDR3, as DNA: TGTGCCAGCTCGTCACTAGCAAAGGGCACAGATACGCAGTATTTT. Translation gives CASSSLAKGTDTQYF.

The J gene is TRBJ2-7, the V gene TRBV19; the match to TRBD1 covers 7 bases. V was pared by 5 bases and J by 6 bases, with 7 bases of the junction left unmatched. CDR1 is LNHDA, CDR2 SQIVND, per germline (reference sequence). The CDR3 is made up of 13 amino acids. CDR3 DNA: TGTGCCAGTAGTCGACAGGGTACTGGCGAGCAGTACTTC. It encodes CASSRQGTGEQYF.

This clone was seen only a few times. The V and J genes are TRBV9 and TRBJ1-1; maybe TRBD1 (6 bases). Germline-derived CDR1 and CDR2 are SGDLS and YYNGEE. The V end was cut by 4 bases, the J end by 0 bases, with 10 bases between. CDR3 size: 14 residues. The CDR3 here is CASSSGQLNTEAFF. Here the CDR3 DNA reads TGTGCCAGCAGCTCGGGACAACTGAACACTGAAGCTTTCTTT.

The chain carries TRBV4-2 and TRBJ2-1; 9 bases fit TRBD2. The germline V gene encodes CDR1 LGHNA and CDR2 YNFKEQ. The V and J ends lost 3 bases and 10 bases, in that order; junction bases with no gene match: 16. This CDR3 contains 17 residues. Written as DNA, the CDR3 is TGTGCCAGCAGCCAGGACCCGACTAGCGGTCTATTCAGGGAGCAGTTCTTC. Translating gives CASSQDPTSGLFREQFF.

CDR3 nucleotides: TGTGCCAGCAGCCTGACACAGGGTTACAAAAACATTCAGTACTTC. This gives the protein CASSLTQGYKNIQYF. The chain couples TRBV3-1 (or the pseudogene TRBV3-2) to TRBJ2-4; tentative D call: TRBD1 (6 bases). Trimming removed 4 bases at V and 3 bases at J, with 13 bases between. Germline CDR1 and CDR2: LGHDT and YNNKEL (reference sequence). CDR3 length: 15 amino acids.

The genes are TRBV4-1 and TRBJ2-5; D is undetermined. Trimming removed 5 bases at V and 2 bases at J, with 9 bases between. The germline gives CDR1 MGHRA, CDR2 YSYEKL. The CDR3 covers 13 residues. CDR3 region: CASSGLRQETQYF. CDR3 coding DNA: TGCGCCAGCAGCGGGCTCCGACAAGAGACCCAGTACTTC.

The chain has TRBV5-1 and TRBJ2-7; 9 bases match TRBD2. V shed 4 bases, J shed 2 bases, and the junction held 7 bases outside the gene matches. The CDR3 has 15 residues. CDR1 SGHRS and CDR2 YFSETQ come from the germline V gene. DNA for the CDR3: TGCGCCAGCAGCGCAACCGGGACTAGCACCTACGAGCAGTACTTC. Translation: CASSATGTSTYEQYF. Complete variable domain (other parts from reference TRBV5-1 and TRBJ2-7): KAGVTQTPRYLIKTRGQQVTLSCSPISGHRSVSWYQQTPGQGLQFLFEYFSETQRNKGNFPGRFSGRQFSNSRSEMNVSTLELGDSALYLCASSATGTSTYEQYFGPGTRLTVT.

The rearrangement links TRBV6-5 to TRBJ2-7; 9 bases are shared with TRBD1. Germline loops: CDR1 MNHEY, CDR2 SVGAGI. Germline trimming cut 2 bases from V and 2 bases from J; bases unmatched to any gene: 7. This CDR3 spans 16 amino acids. In DNA form, the CDR3 reads TGTGCCAGCAGTTACACGACAGGGGGAGTCCCCTACGAGCAGTACTTC. Its protein product is CASSYTTGGVPYEQYF.

In this sample, this clone turned up a few times. Other DNA sequences within the sample encode an identical CDR3. V usage is TRBV4-2 and J usage is TRBJ1-3; TRBD1 matches 7 bases. CDR1 and CDR2 from the germline V gene are LGHNA and YNFKEQ. The ends lost 0 bases at V and 3 bases at J; junction bases unmatched: 2. This CDR3 is 15 amino acids long. In DNA form, the CDR3 reads TGTGCCAGCAGCCAAGAGGACAGGAGTGGAAACACCATATATTTT. This translates into CASSQEDRSGNTIYF.

This chain joins TRBV5-1 and TRBJ1-3; 12 bases match TRBD1. The CDR3 is 17 residues long. Per germline, CDR1 SGHRS and CDR2 YFSETQ. Trimming took 2 bases from V and 1 from J; bases not matched to a gene: 4. The CDR3 region has the DNA TGCGCCAGCAGCTTAGGGACAGGGGGCGCGTCTGGAAACACCATATATTTT. Its translation: CASSLGTGGASGNTIYF.

This clone was observed a single time. The J gene is TRBJ2-7, the V gene TRBV29-1; unclear D gene. The V and J ends lost 6 bases and 2 bases respectively, with 14 bases between them. This CDR3 region has 13 residues. CDR1 is SQVTM and CDR2 is ANQGSEA in the germline V gene. This chain's CDR3 is CSVQFDLAYEQYF. The CDR3 nucleotides are TGCAGCGTCCAATTCGACTTAGCCTACGAGCAGTACTTC.

This chain uses TRBV6-5 with TRBJ1-1; a possible D gene is TRBD1 (6 bases). V was trimmed by 5 bases and J by 5 bases, leaving 18 bases between them. The CDR3 runs 15 residues. Germline V gives CDR1 MNHEY, CDR2 SVGAGI. DNA of the CDR3: TGTGCCAGCAGTACACAGGGCTCGGCGAAAACTGAAGCTTTCTTT. Its translation: CASSTQGSAKTEAFF.